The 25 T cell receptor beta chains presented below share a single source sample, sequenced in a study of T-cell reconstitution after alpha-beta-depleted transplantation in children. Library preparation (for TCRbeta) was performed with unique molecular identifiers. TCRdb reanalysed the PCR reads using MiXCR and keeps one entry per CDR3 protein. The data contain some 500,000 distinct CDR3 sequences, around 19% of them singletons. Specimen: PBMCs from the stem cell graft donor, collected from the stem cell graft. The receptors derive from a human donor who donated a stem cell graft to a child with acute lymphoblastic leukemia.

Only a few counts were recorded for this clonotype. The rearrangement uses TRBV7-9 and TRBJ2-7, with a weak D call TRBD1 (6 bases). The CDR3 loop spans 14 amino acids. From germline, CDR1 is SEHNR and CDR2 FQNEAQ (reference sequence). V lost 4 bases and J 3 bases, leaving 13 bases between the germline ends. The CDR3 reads CASSSDRSDYEQYF. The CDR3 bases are TGTGCCAGCAGCTCCGACAGGAGCGACTACGAGCAGTACTTC.

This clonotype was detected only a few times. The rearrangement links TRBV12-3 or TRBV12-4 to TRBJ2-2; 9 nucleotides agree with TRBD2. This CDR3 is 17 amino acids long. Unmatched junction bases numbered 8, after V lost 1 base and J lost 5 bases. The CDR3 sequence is CASSLGRGRAGTGELFF. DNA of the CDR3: TGTGCCAGCAGTTTAGGTCGCGGGAGGGCCGGGACCGGGGAGCTGTTTTTT.

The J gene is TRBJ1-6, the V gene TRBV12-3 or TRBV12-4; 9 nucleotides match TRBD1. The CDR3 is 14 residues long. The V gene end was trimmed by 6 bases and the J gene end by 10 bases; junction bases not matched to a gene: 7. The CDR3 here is CASSQTGGGSPLHF. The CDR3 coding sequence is TGTGCCAGCAGCCAGACAGGGGGTGGGTCACCCCTCCACTTT.

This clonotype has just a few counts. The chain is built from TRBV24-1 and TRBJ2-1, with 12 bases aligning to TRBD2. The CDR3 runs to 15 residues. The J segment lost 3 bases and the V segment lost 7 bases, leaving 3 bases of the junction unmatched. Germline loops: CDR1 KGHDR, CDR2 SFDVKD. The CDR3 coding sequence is TGTGCCACCAGCGGGACTAGCGGGTACTACAATGAGCAGTTCTTC. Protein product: CATSGTSGYYNEQFF.

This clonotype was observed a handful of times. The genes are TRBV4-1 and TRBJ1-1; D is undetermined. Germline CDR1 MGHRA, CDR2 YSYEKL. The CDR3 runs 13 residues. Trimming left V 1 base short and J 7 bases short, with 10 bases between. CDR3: CASSQGESGEAFF. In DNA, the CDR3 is TGCGCCAGCAGCCAAGGGGAGAGCGGTGAAGCTTTCTTT.

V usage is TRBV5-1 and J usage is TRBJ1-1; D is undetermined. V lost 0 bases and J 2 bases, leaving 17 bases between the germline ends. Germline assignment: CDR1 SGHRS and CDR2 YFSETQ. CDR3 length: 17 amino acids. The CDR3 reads CASSLALGSLVNTEAFF. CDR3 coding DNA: TGCGCCAGCAGCTTGGCCTTGGGGTCACTTGTAAACACTGAAGCTTTCTTT.

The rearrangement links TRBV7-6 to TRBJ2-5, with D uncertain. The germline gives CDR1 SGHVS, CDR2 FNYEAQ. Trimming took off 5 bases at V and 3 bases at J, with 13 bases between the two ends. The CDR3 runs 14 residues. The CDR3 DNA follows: TGTGCCAGCAGCCAAAGCTGGACGAAAGAGACCCAGTACTTC. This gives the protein CASSQSWTKETQYF.

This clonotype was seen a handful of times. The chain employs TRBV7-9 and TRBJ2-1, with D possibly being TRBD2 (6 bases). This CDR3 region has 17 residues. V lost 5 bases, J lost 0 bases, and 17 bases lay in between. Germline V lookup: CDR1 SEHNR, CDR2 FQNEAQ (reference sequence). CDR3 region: CASSRTRRGSSYNEQFF. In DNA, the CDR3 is TGTGCCAGCAGCAGAACTCGGCGGGGAAGCTCCTACAATGAGCAGTTCTTC.

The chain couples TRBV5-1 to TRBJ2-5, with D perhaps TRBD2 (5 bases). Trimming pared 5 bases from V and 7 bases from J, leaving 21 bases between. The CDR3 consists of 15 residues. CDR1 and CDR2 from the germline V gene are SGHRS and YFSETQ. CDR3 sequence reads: CASRQPGHGDRTQYF. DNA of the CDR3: TGCGCCAGCAGGCAACCGGGCCACGGGGATAGGACCCAGTACTTC.

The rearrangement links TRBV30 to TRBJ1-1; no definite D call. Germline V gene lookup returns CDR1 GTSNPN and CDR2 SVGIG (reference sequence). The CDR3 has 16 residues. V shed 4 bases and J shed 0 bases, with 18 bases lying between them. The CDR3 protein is CAWKRGKDPMNTEAFF. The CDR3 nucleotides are TGTGCCTGGAAAAGAGGGAAAGATCCCATGAACACTGAAGCTTTCTTT.

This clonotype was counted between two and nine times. The chain's CDR3 is CASSDGTPLIQFF. DNA of the CDR3: TGTGCCAGCAGTGACGGGACGCCTCTTATACAGTTCTTC. The chain combines TRBV25-1 with TRBJ2-1, with D possibly being TRBD1 or TRBD2 (5 bases each). Germline CDR1 is MGHDK and CDR2 is SYGVNS. Trimming shortened V by 3 bases and J by 13 bases, and 16 bases separated the two germline ends. The CDR3 consists of 13 residues.

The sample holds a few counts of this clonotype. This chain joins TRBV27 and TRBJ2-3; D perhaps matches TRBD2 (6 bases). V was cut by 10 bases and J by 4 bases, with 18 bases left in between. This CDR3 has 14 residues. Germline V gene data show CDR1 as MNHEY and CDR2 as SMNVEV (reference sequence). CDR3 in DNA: TGTGCCACCGCTATAGCGTTAGCGGCAGATACGCAGTATTTT. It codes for CATAIALAADTQYF.

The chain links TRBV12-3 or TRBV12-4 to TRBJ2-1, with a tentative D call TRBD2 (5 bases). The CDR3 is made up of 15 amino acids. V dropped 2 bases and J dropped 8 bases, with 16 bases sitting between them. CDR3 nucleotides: TGTGCCAGCAGTTTACTCTCCCGAGCGGTTTATGAGCAGTTCTTC. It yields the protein CASSLLSRAVYEQFF.

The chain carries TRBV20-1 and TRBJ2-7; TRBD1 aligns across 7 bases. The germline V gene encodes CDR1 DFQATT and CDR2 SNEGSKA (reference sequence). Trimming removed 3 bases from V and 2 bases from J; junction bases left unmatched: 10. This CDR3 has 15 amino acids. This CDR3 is CSASGPRQGTYEQYF. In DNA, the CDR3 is TGCAGTGCTAGCGGGCCACGACAGGGTACCTACGAGCAGTACTTC.

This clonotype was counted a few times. In nucleotides, the CDR3 is TGTGCCAGCAAGGCGAATAGCAATCAGCCCCAGCATTTT. Protein: CASKANSNQPQHF. The J gene is TRBJ1-5, the V gene TRBV27; D uncertain. The ends were cut back, 7 bases at V and 0 bases at J, with 7 bases in the middle. Per the germline V gene, CDR1 is MNHEY and CDR2 is SMNVEV (reference sequence). The CDR3 runs 13 residues.

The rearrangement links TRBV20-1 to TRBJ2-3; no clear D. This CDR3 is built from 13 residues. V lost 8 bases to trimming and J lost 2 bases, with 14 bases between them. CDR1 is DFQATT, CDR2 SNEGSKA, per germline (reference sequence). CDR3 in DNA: TGCAGTACCCCTGGCGGATCCACAGATACGCAGTATTTT. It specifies CSTPGGSTDTQYF.

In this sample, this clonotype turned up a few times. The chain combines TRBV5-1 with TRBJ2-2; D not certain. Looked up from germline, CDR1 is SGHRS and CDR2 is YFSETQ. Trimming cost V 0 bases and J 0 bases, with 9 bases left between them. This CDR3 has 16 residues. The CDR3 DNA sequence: TGCGCCAGCAGCTTGGCCCCGCTGACGAACACCGGGGAGCTGTTTTTT. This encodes CASSLAPLTNTGELFF.

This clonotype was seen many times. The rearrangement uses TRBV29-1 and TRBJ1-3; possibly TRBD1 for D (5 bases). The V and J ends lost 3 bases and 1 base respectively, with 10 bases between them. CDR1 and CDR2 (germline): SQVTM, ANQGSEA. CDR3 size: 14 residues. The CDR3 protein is CSVDFGGSGNTIYF. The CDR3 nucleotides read TGCAGCGTTGATTTTGGGGGTTCTGGAAACACCATATATTTT.

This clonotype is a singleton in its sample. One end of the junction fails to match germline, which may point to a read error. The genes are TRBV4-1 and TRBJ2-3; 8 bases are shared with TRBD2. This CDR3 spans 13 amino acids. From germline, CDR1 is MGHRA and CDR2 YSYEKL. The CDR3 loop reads CASSPAGADKQYF. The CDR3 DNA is TGCGCCAGCAGCCCAGCGGGAGCAGATAAGCAGTATTTT.

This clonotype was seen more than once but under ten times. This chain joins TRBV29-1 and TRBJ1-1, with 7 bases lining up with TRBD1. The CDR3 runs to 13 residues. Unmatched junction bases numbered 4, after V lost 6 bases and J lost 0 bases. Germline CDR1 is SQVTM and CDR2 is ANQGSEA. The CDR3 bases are TGCAGCGTGGCCGGGACAGTGAACACTGAAGCTTTCTTT. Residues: CSVAGTVNTEAFF.

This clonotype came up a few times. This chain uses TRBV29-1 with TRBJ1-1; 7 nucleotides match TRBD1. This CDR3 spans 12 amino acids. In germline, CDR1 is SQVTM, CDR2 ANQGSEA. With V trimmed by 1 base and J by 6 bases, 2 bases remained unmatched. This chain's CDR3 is CSVEVTGSEAFF. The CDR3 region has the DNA TGCAGCGTTGAAGTGACAGGGTCTGAAGCTTTCTTT.

CDR3 in DNA: TGTGCCAGCTCAAACCCGTACCGGGACAGGCGTTTTTGGAGGCTGTTTTTT. The encoded protein is CASSNPYRDRRFWRLFF. The chain links TRBV18 to TRBJ2-2; the match to TRBD1 covers 8 bases. Germline V gives CDR1 KGHSH, CDR2 LQKENI. The CDR3 spans 17 residues. Trimming removed 5 bases from V and 13 bases from J; junction bases left unmatched: 21.

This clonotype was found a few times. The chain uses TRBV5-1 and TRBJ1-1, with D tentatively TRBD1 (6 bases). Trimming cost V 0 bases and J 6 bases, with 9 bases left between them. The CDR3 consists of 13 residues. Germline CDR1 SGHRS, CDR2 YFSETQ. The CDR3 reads CASSLEGGSEAFF. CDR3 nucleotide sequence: TGCGCCAGCAGCTTGGAGGGGGGTTCTGAAGCTTTCTTT.

The DNA of the CDR3 is TGTGCCAGCAGTTACTCGGCGGGACAGCTTAATTCACCCCTCCACTTT. Protein product: CASSYSAGQLNSPLHF. This sequence joins TRBV6-5 and TRBJ1-6, with 7 bases that match TRBD1. Germline V gene data show CDR1 as MNHEY and CDR2 as SVGAGI. The CDR3 is 16 amino acids. The V and J ends lost 0 bases and 6 bases, in that order; junction bases with no gene match: 5.

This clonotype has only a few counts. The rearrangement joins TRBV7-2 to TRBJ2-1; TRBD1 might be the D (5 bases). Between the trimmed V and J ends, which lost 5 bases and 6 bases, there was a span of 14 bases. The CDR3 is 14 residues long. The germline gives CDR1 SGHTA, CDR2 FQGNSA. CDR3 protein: CASSGSRVPNEQFF. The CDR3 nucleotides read TGTGCCAGCAGCGGGTCCAGGGTCCCCAATGAGCAGTTCTTC.